A single sample gave rise to the 28 T cell receptor beta chains below, sequenced in a study of radiation and T cells in renal cell carcinoma (TCRdb year 2020). The time point label here, explained by the study, means: tumor resected at nephrectomy. Per the publication, the treatment or condition label means: treatment-naive control, cytoreductive nephrectomy. Preparation of the library involved the immunoSEQ multiplex PCR assay. The immuneACCESS repertoire file appears here via TCRdb, limited to in-frame rearrangements. These files lack a portion of the clones; in checked studies, under half of the deficit traces to unresolved V genes, and the cause of the others is not known. The sample table records 15,000 to 20,000 clones; about 61% of these occur just once. The ten largest clones add up to about 33% of the sample. The specimen comprised tumor tissue, sampled from a patient whose treatment was nephrectomy without radiotherapy. All receptors come from a man in his fifties or sixties with renal cell carcinoma.

This chain connects TRBV30 to TRBJ2-7, with D uncertain. Germline loops: CDR1 GTSNPN, CDR2 SVGIG (reference sequence). The CDR3 extends over 12 amino acids. V lost 5 bases and J lost 3, with 11 bases in between. The CDR3 sequence is CAWDRPSYEQYF. The CDR3 DNA sequence: TGTGCCTGGGACCGCCCGAGCTACGAGCAGTACTTC.

The chain combines TRBV5-1 with TRBJ1-2; tentative D call: TRBD1 (6 bases). V lost 5 bases to trimming and J lost 8 bases, with 22 bases between them. CDR3 length: 15 residues. The germline V gene has CDR1 SGHRS and CDR2 YFSETQ. DNA of the CDR3: TGCGCCAGCAGGGACAGTTCCTCCCCTATGACCGGCTACACCTTC. The encoded protein is CASRDSSSPMTGYTF.

In its sample, this clone was seen many times. The V gene is TRBV6-5, the J gene TRBJ2-1; D is possibly TRBD2 (6 bases). This CDR3 has 12 residues. V was pared by 6 bases and J by 13 bases, with 16 bases between. Germline CDR1 reads MNHEY; CDR2 reads SVGAGI. This CDR3 is CASSDTTGLQFF. The CDR3, as DNA: TGTGCCAGCAGCGATACTACAGGACTACAGTTCTTC.

The rearrangement uses TRBV5-1 and TRBJ1-1; no definite D call. CDR3 length: 12 residues. V lost 0 bases, J lost 6 bases, and 6 bases lay in between. Looked up from germline, CDR1 is SGHRS and CDR2 is YFSETQ. CDR3 sequence (DNA): TGCGCCAGCAGCTTGGTGGCATCTGAAGCTTTCTTT. Encoded protein: CASSLVASEAFF.

The chain recombines TRBV6-5 with TRBJ2-7; 8 bases fit TRBD1. The CDR3 contains 15 residues. Trimming at V came to 6 bases and at J to 7 bases, leaving 14 bases not matched to a gene. Germline CDR1 and CDR2: MNHEY and SVGAGI. CDR3 nucleotide sequence: TGTGCCAGCAGACCCCCAGGACAGGGATCGGGGGAGCAGTACTTC. Its translation is CASRPPGQGSGEQYF.

This clone showed up just a few times. This chain links TRBV27 with TRBJ2-7; 7 bases map to TRBD2. CDR1 and CDR2 from the germline V gene are MNHEY and SMNVEV (reference sequence). CDR3 length: 11 residues. V was clipped by 10 bases and J by 7 bases; unmatched bases: 7. CDR3 DNA: TGTGCCACCATGAGAGCGGGGGAGCAGTACTTC. It translates to CATMRAGEQYF.

This clone is judged large. The V call is TRBV5-1, the J call TRBJ2-7; TRBD1 might be the D (6 bases). V lost 1 base to trimming and J lost 2 bases, with 10 bases between them. The CDR3 has 14 amino acids. Germline V CDR1 and CDR2: SGHRS, YFSETQ. The CDR3 loop reads CASSLFRGPYEQYF. The CDR3 DNA reads as TGCGCCAGCAGCTTGTTCAGGGGCCCCTACGAGCAGTACTTC.

The chain carries TRBV29-1 and TRBJ2-7, with no clear D. With 0 bases removed from V and 4 bases from J, the gap between germline ends came to 7 bases. The V gene's germline CDR1 is SQVTM and CDR2 ANQGSEA. The CDR3 totals 12 residues. CDR3 in amino acids: CSVEEPRYEQYF. The DNA for the CDR3 is TGCAGCGTTGAAGAACCCAGGTACGAGCAGTACTTC.

The genes are TRBV29-1 and TRBJ2-3; 7 bases match TRBD1. Germline assignment: CDR1 SQVTM and CDR2 ANQGSEA. This CDR3 contains 14 residues. CDR3 sequence: CASHRGPGTDTQYF. The CDR3 nucleotides are TGCGCTTCCCATAGGGGGCCAGGCACAGATACGCAGTATTTT.

This clone was picked up a small number of times. This chain connects TRBV19 to TRBJ1-5; TRBD1 is a possible D gene (5 bases). There are 15 residues in the CDR3. Trimming cost V 6 bases and J 3 bases, with 15 bases left between them. Per germline, CDR1 LNHDA and CDR2 SQIVND (reference sequence). Written as DNA, the CDR3 is TGTGCCAGTAGGGCCCCGGGGCAGCACAATCAGCCCCAGCATTTT. It codes for CASRAPGQHNQPQHF.

The chain employs TRBV5-4 and TRBJ1-1, with TRBD1 identical over 7 bases. With 4 bases clipped from V and 0 bases from J, the junction kept 6 bases outside the gene matches. Per the germline V gene, CDR1 is SGHNT and CDR2 is YYREEE (reference sequence). There are 15 residues in the CDR3. The CDR3 nucleotides read TGTGCCAGCAGCCCGGGACAGCCCATGAACACTGAAGCTTTCTTT. Its protein product is CASSPGQPMNTEAFF.

The genes are TRBV18 and TRBJ1-5; maybe TRBD1 (5 bases). This CDR3 comprises 16 residues. Per germline, CDR1 KGHSH and CDR2 LQKENI. V lost 4 bases, J lost 2 bases, and 15 bases lay in between. The CDR3 loop reads CASSLERGRGNQPQHF. The CDR3 region has the DNA TGTGCCAGCTCACTTGAAAGGGGAAGGGGCAATCAGCCCCAGCATTTT. The whole variable domain, remainder taken from reference TRBV18 and TRBJ1-5, is NAGVMQNPRHLVRRRGQEARLRCSPMKGHSHVYWYRQLPEEGLKFMVYLQKENIIDESGMPKERFSAEFPKEGPSILRIQQVVRGDSAAYFCASSLERGRGNQPQHFGDGTRLSIL.

The V and J genes are TRBV20-1 and TRBJ2-5; D call uncertain. The germline V gene has CDR1 DFQATT and CDR2 SNEGSKA (reference sequence). The V end was cut by 5 bases, the J end by 4 bases, with 5 bases between. This CDR3 contains 10 residues. CDR3 protein: CSARAETQYF. The CDR3 DNA sequence: TGCAGTGCTCGGGCAGAGACCCAGTACTTC.

The rearrangement links TRBV5-6 to TRBJ1-1; D is unresolved. The length of the CDR3 is 11 residues. The V gene lost 0 bases and the J gene lost 8 bases, with 5 bases spanning the gap. CDR1 and CDR2 (germline): SGHDT, YYEEEE. The CDR3 DNA reads as TGTGCCAGCAGCTTGGAGAGAGAAGCTTTCTTT. Its protein product is CASSLEREAFF.

The gene calls are TRBV7-9 and TRBJ2-7; D gene unclear. Trimming took 5 bases from V and 2 from J, leaving 1 base between them. CDR3 size: 10 residues. Germline V gene sequence: CDR1 SEHNR, CDR2 FQNEAQ (reference sequence). In nucleotides, the CDR3 is TGTGCCAGCAGCACCTACGAGCAGTACTTC. Amino acid sequence: CASSTYEQYF. The full variable domain, in which reference TRBV7-9 and TRBJ2-7 provide the parts outside the CDR3, is DTGVSQNPRHKITKRGQNVTFRCDPISEHNRLYWYRQTLGQGPEFLTYFQNEAQLEKSRLLSDRFSAERPKGSFSTLEIQRTEQGDSAMYLCASSTYEQYFGPGTRLTVT.

The chain carries TRBV5-4 and TRBJ2-3; D is undetermined. This CDR3 is 16 amino acids long. V lost 4 bases to trimming and J lost 0 bases, with 15 bases between them. CDR1 is SGHNT, CDR2 YYREEE, per germline (reference sequence). The CDR3 protein is CASSPWWEPSTDTQYF. CDR3 bases: TGTGCCAGCAGCCCCTGGTGGGAACCTAGCACAGATACGCAGTATTTT.

As concerns this clone: Other nucleotide sequences from this sample produce the same CDR3. V usage is TRBV18 and J usage is TRBJ2-7; 11 bases line up with TRBD1. Germline CDR1 is KGHSH and CDR2 is LQKENI. V dropped 3 bases and J dropped 3; count of bases not matched to a gene: 1. The CDR3 has 14 amino acids. CDR3 sequence reads: CASSPGTGGYEQYF. The DNA of the CDR3 is TGTGCCAGCTCACCCGGGACAGGGGGCTACGAGCAGTACTTC. Full variable domain (outside the CDR3, taken from reference TRBV18 and TRBJ2-7): NAGVMQNPRHLVRRRGQEARLRCSPMKGHSHVYWYRQLPEEGLKFMVYLQKENIIDESGMPKERFSAEFPKEGPSILRIQQVVRGDSAAYFCASSPGTGGYEQYFGPGTRLTVT.

The CDR3 loop is CASIPGGLQETQYF. In nucleotides, the CDR3 is TGTGCCAGCATCCCAGGGGGGCTCCAAGAGACCCAGTACTTC. V is TRBV7-2 and J is TRBJ2-5; D might be TRBD1 (7 bases). The V gene lost 7 bases and the J gene lost 1 base, with 13 bases spanning the gap. The CDR3 contains 14 residues. Germline lookup yields CDR1 SGHTA and CDR2 FQGNSA.

There are a few counts of this clone. This chain connects TRBV5-1 to TRBJ2-1, with 12 bases fitting TRBD2. This CDR3 has 17 residues. The germline CDR1 and CDR2 sequences are SGHRS and YFSETQ. The ends lost 3 bases at V and 3 bases at J; junction bases unmatched: 7. CDR3 DNA sequence: TGCGCCAGCAGCTCGCTACCTAGCGGGGGGGGCTACAATGAGCAGTTCTTC. Translated, it gives CASSSLPSGGGYNEQFF.

This clone was seen more than once but under ten times. V and J are TRBV4-1 and TRBJ1-1; 7 bases are shared with TRBD1. Germline assignment: CDR1 MGHRA and CDR2 YSYEKL. This CDR3 has 13 amino acids. V shed 5 bases, J shed 5 bases, and the junction held 5 bases outside the gene matches. CDR3 DNA sequence: TGCGCCAGCAGCGATACAGGGGAGACTGAAGCTTTCTTT. Residues: CASSDTGETEAFF.

The V and J genes are TRBV11-2 and TRBJ2-6, with 7 bases that match TRBD1. The CDR3 is 16 residues long. Per the germline V gene, CDR1 is SGHAT and CDR2 is FQNNGV. V gave up 5 bases and J gave up 2 bases; unmatched junction bases: 6. The CDR3 DNA follows: TGTGCCAGCAGCCTCCGACAGGGACCTGGGGCCAACGTCCTGACTTTC. The encoded protein is CASSLRQGPGANVLTF.

The CDR3 reads CASSQEGGGIGGELFF. The DNA of the CDR3 is TGCGCCAGCAGCCAAGAAGGAGGCGGGATTGGCGGGGAGCTGTTTTTT. The rearrangement links TRBV4-1 to TRBJ2-2, with TRBD2 as a possible D gene (6 bases). From germline, CDR1 is MGHRA and CDR2 YSYEKL. Trimming took 0 bases from V and 7 from J, leaving 15 bases between them. CDR3 length equals 16 residues.

The chain carries TRBV9 and TRBJ2-5; no clear D. Germline CDR1 is SGDLS and CDR2 is YYNGEE. The length of the CDR3 is 14 residues. Trimming cost V 4 bases and J 0 bases, with 10 bases left between them. CDR3 bases: TGTGCCAGCAGCTCCTCAGAGTACCAAGAGACCCAGTACTTC. Translation: CASSSSEYQETQYF.

This clone turned up a few times. The V and J genes are TRBV10-3 and TRBJ1-2; TRBD1 matches at 9 bases. The CDR3 has 15 amino acids. V was pared by 11 bases and J by 5 bases, with 15 bases of the junction left unmatched. CDR1 is ENHRY, CDR2 SYGVKD, per germline. The CDR3 DNA reads as TGTGCCTCCCACGAGCCGGGACAGGGTGGGTATGGCTACACCTTC. Amino acids: CASHEPGQGGYGYTF.

The chain has TRBV7-2 and TRBJ1-5; the match to TRBD1 covers 9 bases. V lost 2 bases to trimming and J lost 5 bases; unmatched junction nucleotides: 1. CDR3 length: 14 amino acids. The germline V gene encodes CDR1 SGHTA and CDR2 FQGNSA. The CDR3 sequence: CASSLNRGHQPQHF. CDR3 DNA: TGTGCCAGCAGCTTAAACAGGGGGCATCAGCCCCAGCATTTT. The full variable domain, completed using reference TRBV7-2 and TRBJ1-5, is GAGVSQSPSNKVTEKGKDVELRCDPISGHTALYWYRQSLGQGLEFLIYFQGNSAPDKSGLPSDRFSAERTGGSVSTLTIQRTQQEDSAVYLCASSLNRGHQPQHFGDGTRLSIL.

V and J are TRBV9 and TRBJ2-3; D gene unclear. Germline V CDR1 and CDR2: SGDLS, YYNGEE. The CDR3 covers 15 residues. The V end lost 0 bases, the J end lost 0 bases, and 8 bases lay between the germline ends. The CDR3 is CASSVGLASTDTQYF. The CDR3 DNA sequence: TGTGCCAGCAGCGTAGGTCTGGCTAGCACAGATACGCAGTATTTT.

This clone was detected only a few times. The chain couples TRBV4-2 to TRBJ1-3; D unresolved. CDR3 length: 18 amino acids. Trimming pared 0 bases from V and 1 base from J, leaving 16 bases between. CDR1 LGHNA and CDR2 YNFKEQ come from the germline V gene. The CDR3: CASSQDVARLGSGNTIYF. The CDR3 bases are TGTGCCAGCAGCCAAGATGTGGCCCGGCTAGGGTCTGGAAACACCATATATTTT.

The chain uses TRBV7-6 and TRBJ1-3; TRBD1 might be the D (5 bases). V was clipped by 3 bases and J by 8 bases, with 11 bases between them. Per the germline V gene, CDR1 is SGHVS and CDR2 is FNYEAQ. This CDR3 has 13 amino acids. This CDR3 reads CASSLSREHTIYF. DNA of the CDR3: TGTGCCAGCAGCTTGTCCAGGGAGCACACCATATATTTT.